This T cell receptor beta chain emerged from a study of early T cells in non-severe SARS-CoV-2 infection. Overall study: The sequenced material was bulk RNA from unsorted whole blood, and its chains were unpaired. General observations from the study: VDJdb-based annotation leaned toward anti-spike CD8 responses and missed private and CD4 specificities.

As part of library construction, unique molecular identifiers were attached to individual cDNA molecules. Using its own MiXCR run on the 5' RACE reads, TCRdb lists one record per CDR3 protein. Here the sample spans some 50,000 distinct CDR3 sequences, less than 9.5% being singletons. Trimming left V 3 bases short and J 7 bases short, with 16 bases between. The CDR3 is 14 amino acids. Germline V CDR1 and CDR2: SGHTS, YDEGEE. This clonotype came up many times. Its target is not known. The chain combines TRBV5-8 with TRBJ1-2, with D perhaps matching TRBD1 (5 bases). This TCR derives from an adult who was a healthcare worker with PCR-confirmed SARS-CoV-2 infection or an uninfected control (not recorded which). The sequenced sample consisted of whole blood. The chain's CDR3 is CASSYGTPVGGYTF. Here the CDR3 DNA reads TGTGCCAGCAGCTACGGGACGCCCGTCGGTGGCTACACCTTC.